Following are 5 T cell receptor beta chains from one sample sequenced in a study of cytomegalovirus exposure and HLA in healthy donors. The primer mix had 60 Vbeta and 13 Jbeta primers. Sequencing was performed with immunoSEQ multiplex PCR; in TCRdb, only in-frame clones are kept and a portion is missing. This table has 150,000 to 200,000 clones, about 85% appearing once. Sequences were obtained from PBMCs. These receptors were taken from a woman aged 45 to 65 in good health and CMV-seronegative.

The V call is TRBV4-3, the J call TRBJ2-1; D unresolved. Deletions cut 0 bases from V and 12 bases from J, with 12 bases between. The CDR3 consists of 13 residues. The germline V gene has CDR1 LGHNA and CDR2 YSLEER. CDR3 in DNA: TGCGCCAGCAGCCAAGAACCTGGCTTACGGCAGTTCTTC. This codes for CASSQEPGLRQFF.

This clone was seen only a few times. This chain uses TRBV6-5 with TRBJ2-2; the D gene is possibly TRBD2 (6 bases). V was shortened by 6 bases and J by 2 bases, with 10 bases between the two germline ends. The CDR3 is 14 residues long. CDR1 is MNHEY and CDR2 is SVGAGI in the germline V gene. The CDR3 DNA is TGTGCCAGCAGCTCCGGGACTAACACCGGGGAGCTGTTTTTT. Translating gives CASSSGTNTGELFF.

The CDR3 nucleotides read TGCGCCAGCAGCCAAGTTGACAGGGAAACAGATACGCAGTATTTT. It yields the protein CASSQVDRETDTQYF. The V gene is TRBV4-1, the J gene TRBJ2-3, with 7 bases fitting TRBD1. This CDR3 spans 15 amino acids. With V trimmed by 1 base and J by 3 bases, 4 bases remained unmatched. CDR1 and CDR2 from the germline V gene are MGHRA and YSYEKL.

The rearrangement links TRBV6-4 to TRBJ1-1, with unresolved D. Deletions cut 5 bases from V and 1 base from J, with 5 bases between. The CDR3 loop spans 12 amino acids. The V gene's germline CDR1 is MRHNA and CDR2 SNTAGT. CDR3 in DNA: TGTGCCAGCAGTCGACAGAACACTGAAGCTTTCTTT. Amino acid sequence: CASSRQNTEAFF.

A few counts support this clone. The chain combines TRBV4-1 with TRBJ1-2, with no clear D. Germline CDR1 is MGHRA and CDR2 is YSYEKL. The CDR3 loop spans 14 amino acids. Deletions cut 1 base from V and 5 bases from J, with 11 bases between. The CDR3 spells CASSQVVGRYGYTF. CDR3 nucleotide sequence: TGCGCCAGCAGCCAAGTAGTGGGCAGGTATGGCTACACCTTC.